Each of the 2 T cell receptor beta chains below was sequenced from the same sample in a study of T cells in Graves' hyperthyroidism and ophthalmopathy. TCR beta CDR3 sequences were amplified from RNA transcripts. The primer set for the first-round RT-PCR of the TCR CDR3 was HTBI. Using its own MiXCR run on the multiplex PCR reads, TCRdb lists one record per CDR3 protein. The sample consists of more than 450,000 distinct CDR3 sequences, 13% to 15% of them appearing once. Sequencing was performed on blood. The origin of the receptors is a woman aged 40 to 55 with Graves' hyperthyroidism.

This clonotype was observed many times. Here the CDR3 DNA reads TGTGCCAGCAGTCCAGCAGCCCTGGGGGCCAAAAACATTCAGTACTTC. Its protein is CASSPAALGAKNIQYF. The chain recombines TRBV28 with TRBJ2-4; D is unclear. V was shortened by 5 bases and J by 1 base, with 15 bases between the two germline ends. This CDR3 region has 16 residues. Germline lookup yields CDR1 MDHEN and CDR2 SYDVKM.

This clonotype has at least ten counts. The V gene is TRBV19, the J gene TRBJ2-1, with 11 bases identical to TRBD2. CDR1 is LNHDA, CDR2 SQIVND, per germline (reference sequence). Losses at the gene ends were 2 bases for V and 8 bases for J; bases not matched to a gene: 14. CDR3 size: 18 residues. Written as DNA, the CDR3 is TGTGCCAGTAGTATATCTACTGGGACTAGCGGAGGAAGCCATGAGCAGTTCTTC. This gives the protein CASSISTGTSGGSHEQFF.